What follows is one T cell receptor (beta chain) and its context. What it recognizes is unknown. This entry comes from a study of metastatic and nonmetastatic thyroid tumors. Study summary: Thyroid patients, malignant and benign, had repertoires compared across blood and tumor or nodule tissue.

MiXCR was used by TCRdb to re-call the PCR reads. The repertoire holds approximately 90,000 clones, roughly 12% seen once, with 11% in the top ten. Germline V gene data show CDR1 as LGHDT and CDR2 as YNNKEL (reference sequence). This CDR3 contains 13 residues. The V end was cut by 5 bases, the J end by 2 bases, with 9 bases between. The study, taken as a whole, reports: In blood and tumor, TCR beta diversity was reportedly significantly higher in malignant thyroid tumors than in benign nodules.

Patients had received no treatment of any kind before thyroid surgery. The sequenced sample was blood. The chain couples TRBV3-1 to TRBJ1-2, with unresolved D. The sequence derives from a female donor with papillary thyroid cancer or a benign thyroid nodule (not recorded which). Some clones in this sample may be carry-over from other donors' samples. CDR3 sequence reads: CASSSTGNYGYTF. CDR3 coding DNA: TGTGCCAGCAGCTCGACGGGGAACTATGGCTACACCTTC.